These 20 T cell receptor beta chains came from one sample sequenced in a study of T cells in Graves' hyperthyroidism and ophthalmopathy. The source material, RNA transcripts, was used to amplify TCR beta CDR3 regions. HTBI primers drove first-round RT-PCR of the TCR CDR3. Via MiXCR, TCRdb re-called the multiplex PCR reads, giving one row per CDR3 protein. Of some 350,000 distinct CDR3 sequences listed, roughly 19% are singletons. Sequencing was performed on blood. These TCRs come from a woman aged 18-29 years with Graves' hyperthyroidism.

The chain has TRBV6-1 and TRBJ1-5; D is undetermined. V lost 11 bases and J 0 bases, leaving 11 bases between the germline ends. The CDR3 spans 13 residues. Germline assignment: CDR1 MNHNS and CDR2 SASEGT. CDR3 nucleotide sequence: TGTGCCGGCGCGCATAGTAGCAATCAGCCCCAGCATTTT. Protein sequence: CAGAHSSNQPQHF.

V and J are TRBV12-3 or TRBV12-4 and TRBJ2-2; the D is unclear. V was shortened by 4 bases and J by 1 base, with 7 bases between the two germline ends. This CDR3 has 14 amino acids. The CDR3 reads CASSYLQNTGELFF. The CDR3 DNA reads TGTGCCAGCAGTTACCTACAGAACACCGGGGAGCTGTTTTTT.

Ten or more counts support this clonotype. The chain carries TRBV2 and TRBJ1-6; no reliable D call. V was pared by 6 bases and J by 5 bases, with 14 bases between. Looked up from germline, CDR1 is SNHLY and CDR2 is FYNNEI. The CDR3 length is 15 residues. CDR3 nucleotide sequence: TGTGCCAGCAGACCGCTCCGGAGCAATAATTCACCCCTCCACTTT. Amino acids: CASRPLRSNNSPLHF.

This clonotype was seen repeatedly, ten times or more. The chain combines TRBV20-1 with TRBJ2-5; D is uncertain. Trimming removed 1 base from V and 1 base from J, with 7 bases in between. The germline V gene has CDR1 DFQATT and CDR2 SNEGSKA (reference sequence). The CDR3 covers 13 residues. This CDR3 reads CSARVSLQETQYF. In DNA form, the CDR3 reads TGCAGTGCTAGAGTTTCCCTCCAAGAGACCCAGTACTTC.

This clonotype was picked up many times. The chain joins TRBV6-1 to TRBJ1-1; 10 bases agree with TRBD1. There are 15 residues in the CDR3. The germline V gene has CDR1 MNHNS and CDR2 SASEGT. J lost 6 bases, V lost 9 bases, and 13 bases had no gene match. The CDR3 DNA reads TGTGCCAGGGGTTCAATTGTGGACAGGGGGGCTGAAGCTTTCTTT. As protein: CARGSIVDRGAEAFF.

This clonotype has at least ten counts. The chain recombines TRBV6-1 with TRBJ1-2; 8 bases are a match to TRBD1. The ends lost 6 bases at V and 4 bases at J; junction bases unmatched: 7. The CDR3 is made up of 14 amino acids. Germline-derived CDR1 and CDR2 are MNHNS and SASEGT. In DNA form, the CDR3 reads TGTGCCAGCAGATTTGGGACAGGTCCCTATGGCTACACCTTC. It encodes CASRFGTGPYGYTF.

This clonotype was detected ten times or more. CDR3 residues: CASSQTTGRNTGELFF. CDR3 nucleotides: TGTGCCAGCAGCCAGACGACAGGGCGGAACACCGGGGAGCTGTTTTTT. J is TRBJ2-2 and V is TRBV11-2; 7 positions match TRBD1. From germline, CDR1 is SGHAT and CDR2 FQNNGV. The CDR3 runs to 16 residues. V lost 5 bases to trimming and J lost 1 base; unmatched junction nucleotides: 7.

This clonotype was observed at least ten times. The chain recombines TRBV20-1 with TRBJ1-2; D possibly corresponds to TRBD1 (6 bases). The CDR3 spans 13 residues. From germline, CDR1 is DFQATT and CDR2 SNEGSKA (reference sequence). V dropped 3 bases and J dropped 4 bases, with 12 bases sitting between them. The CDR3 DNA is TGCAGTGCTAGTGGGGGGGCTTCCTATGGCTACACCTTC. Its protein product is CSASGGASYGYTF.

Comments on this clonotype: This sequence may be a read error, since a much larger clone differs from it by one base. The chain couples TRBV6-1 to TRBJ2-5, with TRBD1 matching over 7 bases. CDR1 is MNHNS and CDR2 is SASEGT in the germline V gene. The CDR3 spans 12 residues. The CDR3 sequence is CASSLQGETKYF. CDR3 bases: TGTGCCAGCAGCCTGCAGGGGGAGACCAAGTACTTC.

For this clonotype: A much larger clone sits a single nucleotide away, making a read error possible. The chain uses TRBV5-1 and TRBJ2-5, with D perhaps TRBD1 (5 bases). The CDR3 spans 15 residues. V was cut by 4 bases and J by 1 base, with 14 bases left in between. Looked up from germline, CDR1 is SGHRS and CDR2 is YFSETQ. The CDR3 is CASSRLQGCQETQYF. The CDR3, as DNA: TGCGCCAGCAGCCGACTCCAGGGATGCCAAGAGACCCAGTACTTC.

This CDR3 is CASSLGGGSISYEQYF. The CDR3 DNA sequence: TGTGCCAGCAGCTTAGGTGGCGGGAGCATCTCCTACGAGCAGTACTTC. The chain recombines TRBV7-6 with TRBJ2-7; 7 bases map to TRBD2. The germline CDR1 and CDR2 sequences are SGHVS and FNYEAQ. There are 16 residues in the CDR3. Losses at the gene ends were 1 base for V and 0 bases for J; bases not matched to a gene: 6.

This clonotype came up a few times. J is TRBJ1-2 and V is TRBV2; D not certain. The germline V gene encodes CDR1 SNHLY and CDR2 FYNNEI. Deletions cut 3 bases from V and 0 bases from J, with 5 bases between. The CDR3 spans 13 residues. CDR3: CASSDTSNYGYTF. DNA of the CDR3: TGTGCCAGCAGTGACACCTCTAACTATGGCTACACCTTC.

The table lists this clonotype with many counts. The gene calls are TRBV11-1 and TRBJ2-7, with D possibly matching TRBD1 (6 bases). V shed 3 bases and J shed 0 bases, with 18 bases lying between them. The CDR3 is 17 amino acids. Germline assignment: CDR1 SGHAT and CDR2 FQDESV (reference sequence). CDR3 in amino acids: CASSFPLNRDNSYEQYF. The CDR3 DNA reads as TGTGCCAGCAGCTTCCCTCTTAACCGGGACAACTCCTACGAGCAGTACTTC.

V gene TRBV11-2 combines with J gene TRBJ2-5; tentative D call: TRBD2 (6 bases). CDR1 SGHAT and CDR2 FQNNGV come from the germline V gene. CDR3 size: 14 residues. Trimming removed 3 bases at V and 5 bases at J, with 13 bases between. The CDR3 DNA is TGTGCCAGCAGCTTGGGACCAGGAGGGGAGACCCAGTACTTC. Translated: CASSLGPGGETQYF.

The V call is TRBV29-1, the J call TRBJ2-2, with 12 bases fitting TRBD2. The CDR3 spans 16 residues. The germline gives CDR1 SQVTM, CDR2 ANQGSEA. The ends lost 6 bases at V and 2 bases at J; junction bases unmatched: 7. The CDR3 spells CSVARLAGDNTGELFF. The CDR3 nucleotides are TGCAGCGTAGCAAGACTAGCGGGAGATAACACCGGGGAGCTGTTTTTT.

The sample holds a few counts of this clonotype. This may come from a read error, since a much larger clone is one base off. The chain couples TRBV6-1 to TRBJ1-5, with D perhaps matching TRBD1 (6 bases). The CDR3 is 14 amino acids. Germline assignment: CDR1 MNHNS and CDR2 SASEGT. Trimming pared 2 bases from V and 7 bases from J, leaving 12 bases between. The CDR3: CASSETTGGQPQHF. CDR3 in DNA: TGTGCCAGCAGTGAAACAACGGGGGGCCAGCCCCAGCATTTT.

This clonotype was seen repeatedly, ten times or more. CDR3: CASTLGTSWVTDTQYF. As DNA, the CDR3 is TGTGCCAGCACTCTTGGGACTAGTTGGGTCACAGATACGCAGTATTTT. This chain joins TRBV7-2 and TRBJ2-3, with TRBD2 identical over 8 bases. After removal of 7 bases from V and 2 bases from J, the junction contained 11 bases not matched to a gene. This CDR3 comprises 16 residues. Germline CDR1 is SGHTA and CDR2 is FQGNSA.

At least ten counts were recorded for this clonotype. The chain combines TRBV19 with TRBJ1-1, with D unresolved. Germline V gene data show CDR1 as LNHDA and CDR2 as SQIVND (reference sequence). The CDR3 is 14 residues long. Between the trimmed V and J ends, which lost 7 bases and 0 bases, there was a span of 12 bases. Here the CDR3 reads CASKTGRMNTEAFF. For the CDR3, the DNA is TGTGCCAGTAAGACCGGACGGATGAACACTGAAGCTTTCTTT.

This clonotype was detected many times. J is TRBJ1-1 and V is TRBV20-1; 8 bases are a match to TRBD1. This CDR3 region has 15 residues. J was trimmed by 4 bases and V by 0 bases; bases with no gene match: 7. Germline V lookup: CDR1 DFQATT, CDR2 SNEGSKA (reference sequence). CDR3 sequence: CSARDPTGVITEAFF. For the CDR3, the DNA is TGCAGTGCTAGAGATCCGACAGGGGTAATCACTGAAGCTTTCTTT.

This clonotype occurred many times. The chain carries TRBV7-9 and TRBJ2-7; D unresolved. The CDR3 length is 12 residues. V was cut by 5 bases and J by 5 bases, with 10 bases left in between. The germline V gene has CDR1 SEHNR and CDR2 FQNEAQ (reference sequence). As DNA, the CDR3 is TGTGCCAGCAGCCCGACGGTGGACGAGCAGTACTTC. Amino acids: CASSPTVDEQYF.